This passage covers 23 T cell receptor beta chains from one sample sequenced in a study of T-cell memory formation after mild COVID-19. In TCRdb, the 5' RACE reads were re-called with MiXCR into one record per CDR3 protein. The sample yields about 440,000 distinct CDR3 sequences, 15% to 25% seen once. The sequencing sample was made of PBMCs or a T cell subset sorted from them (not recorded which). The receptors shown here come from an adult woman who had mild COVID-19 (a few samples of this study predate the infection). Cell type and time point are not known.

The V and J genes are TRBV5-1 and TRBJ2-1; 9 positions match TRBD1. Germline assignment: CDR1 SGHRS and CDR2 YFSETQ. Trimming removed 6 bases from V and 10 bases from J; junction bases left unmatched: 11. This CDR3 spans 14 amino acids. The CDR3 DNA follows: TGCGCCAGCAACCTTCTACAGGGGGCGGGGGAGCAGTTCTTC. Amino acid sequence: CASNLLQGAGEQFF.

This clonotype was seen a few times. This CDR3 is CASSQTLSGLSYEQYF. CDR3 DNA: TGCGCCAGCAGCCAAACCCTTAGCGGGTTGTCCTACGAGCAGTACTTC. This chain joins TRBV4-1 and TRBJ2-7, with 7 bases lining up with TRBD2. The CDR3 consists of 16 residues. The germline gives CDR1 MGHRA, CDR2 YSYEKL. The J segment lost 1 base and the V segment lost 2 bases, leaving 8 bases of the junction unmatched.

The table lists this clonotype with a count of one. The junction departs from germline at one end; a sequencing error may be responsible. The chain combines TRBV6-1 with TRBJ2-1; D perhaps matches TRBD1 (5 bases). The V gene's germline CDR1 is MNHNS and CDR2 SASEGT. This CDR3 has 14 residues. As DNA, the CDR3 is TGTGCCAGCAGTGAAGCGCAGGGAAGGAATGAGCAGTTATTC. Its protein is CASSEAQGRNEQLF.

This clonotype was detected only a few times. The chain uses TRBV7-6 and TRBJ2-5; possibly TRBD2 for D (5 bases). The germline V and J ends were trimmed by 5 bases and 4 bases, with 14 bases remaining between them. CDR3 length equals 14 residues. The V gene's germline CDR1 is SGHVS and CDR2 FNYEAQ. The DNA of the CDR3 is TGTGCCAGCAGCCCCATTACTAGAAGAGAGACCCAGTACTTC. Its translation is CASSPITRRETQYF.

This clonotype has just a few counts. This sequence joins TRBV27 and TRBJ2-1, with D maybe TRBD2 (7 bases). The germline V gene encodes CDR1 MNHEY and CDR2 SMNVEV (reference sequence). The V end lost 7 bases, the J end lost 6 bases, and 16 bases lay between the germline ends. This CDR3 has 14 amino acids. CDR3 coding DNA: TGTGCCAGCACGCTCCAAGGGGGGGGCAATGAGCAGTTCTTC. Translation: CASTLQGGGNEQFF.

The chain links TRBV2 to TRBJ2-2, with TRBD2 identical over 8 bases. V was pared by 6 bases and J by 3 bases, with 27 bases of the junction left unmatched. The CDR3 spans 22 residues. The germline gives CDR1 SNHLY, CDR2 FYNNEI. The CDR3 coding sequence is TGTGCCAGCAGCCGAATCCCCCTCCTAAGACTAGCGTTAAACGAGGACACCGGGGAGCTGTTTTTT. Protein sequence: CASSRIPLLRLALNEDTGELFF.

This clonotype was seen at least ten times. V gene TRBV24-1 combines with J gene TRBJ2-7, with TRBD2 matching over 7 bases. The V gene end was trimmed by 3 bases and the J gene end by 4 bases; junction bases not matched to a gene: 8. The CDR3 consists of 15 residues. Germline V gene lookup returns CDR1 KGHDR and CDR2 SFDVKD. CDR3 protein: CATSDGGLGNYEQYF. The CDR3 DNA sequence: TGTGCCACCAGTGATGGCGGACTAGGCAATTACGAGCAGTACTTC.

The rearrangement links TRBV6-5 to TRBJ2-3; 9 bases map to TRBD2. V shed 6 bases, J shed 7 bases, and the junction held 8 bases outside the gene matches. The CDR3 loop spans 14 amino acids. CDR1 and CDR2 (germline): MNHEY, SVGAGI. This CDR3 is CASRRAGGPNTQYF. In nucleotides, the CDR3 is TGTGCCAGCAGACGGGCGGGGGGGCCAAATACGCAGTATTTT.

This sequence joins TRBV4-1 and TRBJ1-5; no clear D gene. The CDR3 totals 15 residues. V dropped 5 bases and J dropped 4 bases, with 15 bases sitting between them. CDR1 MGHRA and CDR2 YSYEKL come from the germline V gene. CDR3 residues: CASSLGLTLNQPQHF. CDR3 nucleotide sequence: TGCGCCAGCAGCTTAGGTCTTACCCTTAATCAGCCCCAGCATTTT.

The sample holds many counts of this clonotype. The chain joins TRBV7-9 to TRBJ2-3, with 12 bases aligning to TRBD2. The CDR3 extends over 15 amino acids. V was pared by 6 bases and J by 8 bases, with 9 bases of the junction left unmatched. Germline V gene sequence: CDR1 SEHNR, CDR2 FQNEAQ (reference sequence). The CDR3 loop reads CASRRLAGDLTTQYF. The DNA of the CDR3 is TGTGCCAGCAGGCGACTAGCGGGGGACTTAACTACGCAGTATTTT. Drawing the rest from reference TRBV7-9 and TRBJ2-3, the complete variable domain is DTGVSQNPRHKITKRGQNVTFRCDPISEHNRLYWYRQTLGQGPEFLTYFQNEAQLEKSRLLSDRFSAERPKGSFSTLEIQRTEQGDSAMYLCASRRLAGDLTTQYFGPGTRLTVL.

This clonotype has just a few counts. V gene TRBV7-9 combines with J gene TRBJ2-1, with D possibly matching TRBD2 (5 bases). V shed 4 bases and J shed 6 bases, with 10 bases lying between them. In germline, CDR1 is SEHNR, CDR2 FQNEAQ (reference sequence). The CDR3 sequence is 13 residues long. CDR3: CASSSGVPNEQFF. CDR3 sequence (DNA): TGTGCCAGCAGCTCCGGGGTGCCCAATGAGCAGTTCTTC.

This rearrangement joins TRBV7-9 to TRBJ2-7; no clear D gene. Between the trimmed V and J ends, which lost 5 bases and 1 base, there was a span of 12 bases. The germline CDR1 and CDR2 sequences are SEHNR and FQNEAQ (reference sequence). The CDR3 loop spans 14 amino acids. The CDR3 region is CASSKAGPSYEQYF. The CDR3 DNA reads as TGTGCCAGCAGCAAGGCCGGGCCTTCCTACGAGCAGTACTTC.

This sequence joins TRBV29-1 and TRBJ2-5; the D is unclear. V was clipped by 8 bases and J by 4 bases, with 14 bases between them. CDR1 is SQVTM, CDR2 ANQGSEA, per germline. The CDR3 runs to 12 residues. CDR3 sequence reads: CSHGGTLETQYF. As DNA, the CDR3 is TGCAGCCATGGTGGCACCCTAGAGACCCAGTACTTC.

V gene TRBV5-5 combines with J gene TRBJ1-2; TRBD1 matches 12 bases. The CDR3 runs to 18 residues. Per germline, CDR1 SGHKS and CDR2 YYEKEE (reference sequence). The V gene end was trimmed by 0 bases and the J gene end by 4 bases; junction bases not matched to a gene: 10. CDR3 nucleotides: TGTGCCAGCAGCTTGGACCGGGACAGGGGGCTGTATGGCTATGGCTACACCTTC. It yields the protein CASSLDRDRGLYGYGYTF.

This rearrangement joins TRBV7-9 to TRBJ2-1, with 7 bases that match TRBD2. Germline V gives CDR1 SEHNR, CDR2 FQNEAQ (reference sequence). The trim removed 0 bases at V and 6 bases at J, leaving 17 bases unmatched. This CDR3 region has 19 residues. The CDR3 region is CASSLAGVRRGSLFNEQFF. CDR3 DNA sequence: TGTGCCAGCAGCTTAGCCGGGGTCCGGCGGGGGAGTCTCTTCAATGAGCAGTTCTTC.

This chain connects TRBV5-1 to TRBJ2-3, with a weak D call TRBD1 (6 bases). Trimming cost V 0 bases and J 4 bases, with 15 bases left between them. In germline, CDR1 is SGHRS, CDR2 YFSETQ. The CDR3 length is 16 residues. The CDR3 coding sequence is TGCGCCAGCAGCTTGGAGGTGGGGGCTCCATCAGATACGCAGTATTTT. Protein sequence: CASSLEVGAPSDTQYF.

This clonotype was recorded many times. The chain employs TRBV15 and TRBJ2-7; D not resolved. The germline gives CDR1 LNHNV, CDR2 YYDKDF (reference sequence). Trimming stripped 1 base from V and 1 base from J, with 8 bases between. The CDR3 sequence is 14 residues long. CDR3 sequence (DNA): TGTGCCACCAGCAGAGTTCCACAGTCCTACGAGCAGTACTTC. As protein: CATSRVPQSYEQYF.

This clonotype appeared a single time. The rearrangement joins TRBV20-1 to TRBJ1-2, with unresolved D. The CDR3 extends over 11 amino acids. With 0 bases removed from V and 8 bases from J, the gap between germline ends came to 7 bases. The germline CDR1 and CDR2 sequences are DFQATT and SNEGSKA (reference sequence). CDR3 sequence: CSARDGQGYTF. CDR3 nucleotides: TGCAGTGCTAGAGATGGGCAGGGCTACACCTTC.

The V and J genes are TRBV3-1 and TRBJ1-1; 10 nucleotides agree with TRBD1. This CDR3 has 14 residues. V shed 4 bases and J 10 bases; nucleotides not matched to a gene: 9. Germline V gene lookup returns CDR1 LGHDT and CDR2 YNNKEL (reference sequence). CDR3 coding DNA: TGTGCCAGCAGCCCCCATGACAGGGGGCGTGGAGCTTTCTTT. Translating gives CASSPHDRGRGAFF.

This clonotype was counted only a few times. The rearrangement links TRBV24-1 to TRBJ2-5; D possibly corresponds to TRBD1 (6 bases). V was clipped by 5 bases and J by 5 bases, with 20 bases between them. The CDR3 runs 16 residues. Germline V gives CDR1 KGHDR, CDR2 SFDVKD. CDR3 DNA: TGTGCCACCAGTGTAGCCCCGGGACAAGGAAGGGAGACCCAGTACTTC. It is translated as CATSVAPGQGRETQYF.

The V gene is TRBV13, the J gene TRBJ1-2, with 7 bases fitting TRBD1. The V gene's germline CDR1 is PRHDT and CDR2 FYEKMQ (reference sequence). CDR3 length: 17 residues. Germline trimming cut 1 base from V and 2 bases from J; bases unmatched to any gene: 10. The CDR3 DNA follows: TGTGCCAGCAGCTTAGTTTGGCAAGAACAGGGGAACTATGGCTACACCTTC. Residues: CASSLVWQEQGNYGYTF. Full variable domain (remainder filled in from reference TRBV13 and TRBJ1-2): AAGVIQSPRHLIKEKRETATLKCYPIPRHDTVYWYQQGPGQDPQFLISFYEKMQSDKGSIPDRFSAQQFSDYHSELNMSSLELGDSALYFCASSLVWQEQGNYGYTFGSGTRLTVV.

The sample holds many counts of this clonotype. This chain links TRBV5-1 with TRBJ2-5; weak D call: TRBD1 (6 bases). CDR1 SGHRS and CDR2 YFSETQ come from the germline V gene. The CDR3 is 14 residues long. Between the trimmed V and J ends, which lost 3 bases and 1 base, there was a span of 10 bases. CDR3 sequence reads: CASSSGQTQETQYF. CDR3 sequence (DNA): TGCGCCAGCAGCTCCGGACAGACCCAAGAGACCCAGTACTTC.

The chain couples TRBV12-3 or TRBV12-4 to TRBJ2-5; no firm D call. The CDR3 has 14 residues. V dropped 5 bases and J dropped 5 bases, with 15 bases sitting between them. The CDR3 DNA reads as TGTGCCAGCAGTCCTTTTAGGAGTTGGGAGACCCAGTACTTC. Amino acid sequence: CASSPFRSWETQYF.